The 25 T cell receptor beta chains below come from one sample, sequenced in a study of metastatic and nonmetastatic thyroid tumors. All patients were treatment-naive before thyroid surgery. TCRdb redid the clone calls on the PCR reads using MiXCR. The sample yields around 30,000 clones, 10% to 15% seen once. The sequencing sample was made of blood. The receptors shown here come from a female donor with papillary thyroid cancer or a benign thyroid nodule (not recorded which). Some clones in this sample may be carry-over from other donors' samples.

This clone came up many times. The chain is built from TRBV4-1 and TRBJ2-5; 8 nucleotides align to TRBD2. From germline, CDR1 is MGHRA and CDR2 YSYEKL. The CDR3 runs 17 residues. The J segment lost 9 bases and the V segment lost 0 bases, leaving 15 bases of the junction unmatched. DNA of the CDR3: TGCGCCAGCAGCCAAGATAGGGTCGCGGGAGGCCGGGGGGCCCAGTACTTC. Translated, it gives CASSQDRVAGGRGAQYF.

By proportion, this clone is medium-sized (0.01 to 0.1%). In DNA form, the CDR3 reads TGTGCCAGCAGCTTAGAAAGGCAAACTAGCTCCTACGAGCAGTACTTC. Amino acid sequence: CASSLERQTSSYEQYF. V usage is TRBV7-8 and J usage is TRBJ2-7; D possibly corresponds to TRBD2 (5 bases). From germline, CDR1 is SGHVS and CDR2 FQNEAQ. There are 16 residues in the CDR3. The ends were cut back, 1 base at V and 0 bases at J, with 13 bases in the middle. The full variable domain, in which reference TRBV7-8 and TRBJ2-7 provide the parts outside the CDR3, is GAGVSQSPRYKVAKRGQDVALRCDPISGHVSLFWYQQALGQGPEFLTYFQNEAQLDKSGLPSDRFFAERPEGSVSTLKIQRTQQEDSAVYLCASSLERQTSSYEQYFGPGTRLTVT.

In its sample, this clone was seen a few times. A much larger clone is a single base away; this may be a read error. The chain links TRBV4-1 to TRBJ1-4, with D perhaps TRBD1 (5 bases). There are 18 residues in the CDR3. Germline V CDR1 and CDR2: MGHRA, YSYEKL. With 4 bases removed from V and 4 bases from J, the gap between germline ends came to 22 bases. In DNA, the CDR3 is TGCGCCAGCAGCCCTAAACCGTCCTGCAGGGTTAATAATGAAAAACTGTTTTTT. Protein product: CASSPKPSCRVNNEKLFF.

This clone was picked up many times. The chain links TRBV3-1 to TRBJ1-2; D might be TRBD1 (5 bases). V lost 6 bases, J lost 7 bases, and 15 bases lay in between. Germline CDR1 is LGHDT and CDR2 is YNNKEL (reference sequence). This CDR3 spans 13 amino acids. The CDR3 is CASRDQGGGGYTF. CDR3 bases: TGTGCCAGCAGGGACCAGGGAGGAGGTGGCTACACCTTC.

This clone was seen repeatedly, ten times or more. The V gene is TRBV6-5, the J gene TRBJ1-5; D gene ambiguous. V gave up 2 bases and J gave up 2 bases, with 13 bases separating them. This CDR3 has 16 amino acids. CDR1 is MNHEY and CDR2 is SVGAGI in the germline V gene. CDR3 bases: TGTGCCAGCAGTTACGATCTAATTAGGGGCAATCAGCCCCAGCATTTT. It specifies CASSYDLIRGNQPQHF.

This clone was counted many times. The J gene is TRBJ2-1, the V gene TRBV9; no definite D call. There are 13 residues in the CDR3. Between the trimmed V and J ends, which lost 0 bases and 5 bases, there was a span of 6 bases. Looked up from germline, CDR1 is SGDLS and CDR2 is YYNGEE. CDR3 amino acids: CASSVEVNNEQFF. The CDR3 DNA is TGTGCCAGCAGCGTAGAGGTAAACAATGAGCAGTTCTTC.

As to this clone: A much larger clone lies a single base off, so this may be a read error. The chain recombines TRBV7-9 with TRBJ2-5; no clear D. This CDR3 is 14 amino acids long. Per the germline V gene, CDR1 is SEHNR and CDR2 is FQNEAQ (reference sequence). DNA of the CDR3: TGTTCCAGCAGCTTATTCGGTTTCGAAGAGACCCAGTACTTC. Translated: CSSSLFGFEETQYF.

This clone showed up many times. Different DNA sequences within this sample yield the same CDR3. The rearrangement joins TRBV20-1 to TRBJ2-3, with 7 nucleotides matching TRBD2. Looked up from germline, CDR1 is DFQATT and CDR2 is SNEGSKA (reference sequence). The trim removed 5 bases at V and 2 bases at J, leaving 13 bases unmatched. The CDR3 has 16 amino acids. This CDR3 reads CSASPWSGAHTDTQYF. The CDR3 DNA reads TGCAGTGCTTCCCCTTGGAGCGGGGCTCACACAGATACGCAGTATTTT.

The V call is TRBV3-1, the J call TRBJ1-3, with 10 bases matching TRBD1. The CDR3 is 16 amino acids. CDR1 is LGHDT and CDR2 is YNNKEL in the germline V gene (reference sequence). Losses at the gene ends were 6 bases for V and 3 bases for J; bases not matched to a gene: 8. CDR3 coding DNA: TGTGCCAGCAGTCGATCCGGGACAGGGGTTGGAAACACCATATATTTT. The encoded protein is CASSRSGTGVGNTIYF.

Ten or more counts support this clone. For the CDR3, the DNA is TGTGCCAGCAGCGTATTAGAGGGGGGGGCACCCTGGACGGCCAACACTGAAGCTTTCTTT. Its protein product is CASSVLEGGAPWTANTEAFF. The genes are TRBV9 and TRBJ1-1, with D perhaps matching TRBD1 (6 bases). Germline CDR1 is SGDLS and CDR2 is YYNGEE. This CDR3 is built from 20 residues. Trimming removed 1 base from V and 2 bases from J, with 27 bases in between.

This clone is medium-sized. Additional DNA sequences in this sample encode the identical CDR3. The rearrangement uses TRBV4-1 and TRBJ1-4, with D possibly TRBD1 on 6 matching bases. CDR1 MGHRA and CDR2 YSYEKL come from the germline V gene. V lost 4 bases to trimming and J lost 8 bases, with 17 bases between them. CDR3 length: 15 residues. CDR3 protein: CASSPVGGAGEKLFF. As DNA, the CDR3 is TGCGCCAGCAGCCCGGTAGGGGGGGCAGGGGAAAAACTGTTTTTT.

This clone was picked up many times. The chain links TRBV4-2 to TRBJ2-2; 11 bases agree with TRBD1. CDR1 LGHNA and CDR2 YNFKEQ come from the germline V gene. This CDR3 spans 17 amino acids. V lost 5 bases to trimming and J lost 4 bases; unmatched junction nucleotides: 9. Written as DNA, the CDR3 is TGTGCCAGCAGCAAACCCGGGACAGGGGGTAGCACCGGGGAGCTGTTTTTT. Translated, it gives CASSKPGTGGSTGELFF.

This clone was seen ten or more times. This rearrangement joins TRBV4-3 to TRBJ1-4; tentatively, D is TRBD1 (6 bases). CDR3 length: 16 residues. In germline, CDR1 is LGHNA, CDR2 YSLEER. V shed 2 bases and J shed 8 bases, with 18 bases lying between them. For the CDR3, the DNA is TGCGCCAGCAGCCAATCCGACCGGGGAGGGGGAGAAAAACTGTTTTTT. This translates into CASSQSDRGGGEKLFF.

This clone was counted ten times or more. The same CDR3 also results from other DNA sequences found in this sample. The genes are TRBV27 and TRBJ2-1; TRBD2 matches at 9 bases. V lost 4 bases and J lost 7; bases outside the gene matches: 20. Germline V gene data show CDR1 as MNHEY and CDR2 as SMNVEV (reference sequence). The CDR3 totals 19 residues. This CDR3 is CASSSIRAGGANGGNEQFF. DNA for the CDR3: TGTGCCAGCAGTTCCATACGAGCGGGAGGCGCAAACGGGGGAAATGAGCAGTTCTTC.

The sample holds many counts of this clone. The CDR3 DNA sequence: TGTGCCAGTACCCCCCCCGGGACGAACACCGGGGAGCTGTTTTTT. It translates to CASTPPGTNTGELFF. The chain has TRBV19 and TRBJ2-2, with D perhaps TRBD2 (5 bases). The CDR3 runs 15 residues. V was clipped by 7 bases and J by 0 bases, with 12 bases between them. The germline V gene has CDR1 LNHDA and CDR2 SQIVND (reference sequence).

This clone counts as medium-sized. The J gene is TRBJ1-6, the V gene TRBV30, with a weak D call TRBD1 (6 bases). The germline V gene encodes CDR1 GTSNPN and CDR2 SVGIG (reference sequence). Trimming cost V 1 base and J 8 bases, with 15 bases left between them. The CDR3 has 15 amino acids. The CDR3 protein is CAWSAPGADYSPLHF. The CDR3 region has the DNA TGTGCCTGGAGTGCTCCGGGGGCGGACTATTCACCCCTCCACTTT.

This clone was counted ten times or more. The chain uses TRBV7-9 and TRBJ1-1; no clear D. Germline V lookup: CDR1 SEHNR, CDR2 FQNEAQ (reference sequence). Trimming left V 1 base short and J 10 bases short, with 7 bases between. CDR3 length: 11 amino acids. The CDR3 DNA is TGTGCCAGCAGCTTAGGGGAAAGAGCTTTCTTT. Protein product: CASSLGERAFF.

The sample holds many counts of this clone. This sequence joins TRBV20-1 and TRBJ1-1, with D possibly matching TRBD1 (5 bases). The germline V and J ends were trimmed by 5 bases and 0 bases, with 7 bases remaining between them. Germline-derived CDR1 and CDR2 are DFQATT and SNEGSKA (reference sequence). CDR3 length: 12 amino acids. CDR3 sequence: CSARTLNTEAFF. DNA for the CDR3: TGCAGTGCTCGGACACTGAACACTGAAGCTTTCTTT.

This clone was counted many times. This rearrangement joins TRBV4-3 to TRBJ2-7; 8 bases align to TRBD2. The ends lost 3 bases at V and 2 bases at J; junction bases unmatched: 6. The CDR3 extends over 15 amino acids. Germline loops: CDR1 LGHNA, CDR2 YSLEER. The CDR3 loop is CASSQFLAGTYEQYF. DNA for the CDR3: TGCGCCAGCAGCCAGTTCTTAGCGGGGACCTACGAGCAGTACTTC.

This clone was found many times. The gene calls are TRBV30 and TRBJ2-7, with TRBD1 as a possible D gene (5 bases). Germline V gene sequence: CDR1 GTSNPN, CDR2 SVGIG (reference sequence). The ends were cut back, 2 bases at V and 6 bases at J, with 8 bases in the middle. CDR3 size: 11 residues. This CDR3 is CAWSFRGEQYF. DNA for the CDR3: TGTGCCTGGAGTTTTAGGGGCGAGCAGTACTTC.

This clone was recorded many times. The chain links TRBV12-3 or TRBV12-4 to TRBJ2-7, with 11 positions matching TRBD2. The CDR3 sequence is 16 residues long. Trimming at V came to 4 bases and at J to 3 bases, leaving 8 bases not matched to a gene. The CDR3 nucleotides are TGTGCCAGCAGTTATCCTAGCGGGAGGTTGGGCTACGAGCAGTACTTC. Residues: CASSYPSGRLGYEQYF.

At least ten counts were recorded for this clone. The chain recombines TRBV19 with TRBJ2-1, with D possibly TRBD2 on 6 matching bases. CDR1 is LNHDA, CDR2 SQIVND, per germline (reference sequence). The CDR3 length is 12 residues. Trimming pared 0 bases from V and 11 bases from J, leaving 8 bases between. CDR3 sequence: CASSIDSGKQFF. As DNA, the CDR3 is TGTGCCAGTAGTATAGATAGCGGAAAGCAGTTCTTC.

This clone was counted many times. The chain employs TRBV6-1 and TRBJ1-2; 9 nucleotides align to TRBD1. The germline CDR1 and CDR2 sequences are MNHNS and SASEGT. Trimming cost V 5 bases and J 2 bases; bases outside gene matches: 6. The CDR3 consists of 15 residues. The CDR3 nucleotides are TGTGCCAGCAGTTATTCCGGGACAGGGAACTATGGCTACACCTTC. It translates to CASSYSGTGNYGYTF.

At least ten counts were recorded for this clone. V usage is TRBV5-1 and J usage is TRBJ1-1, with TRBD1 matching over 10 bases. CDR1 and CDR2 (germline): SGHRS, YFSETQ. The CDR3 is 15 residues long. Trimming took 0 bases from V and 1 from J; bases not matched to a gene: 0. The CDR3 is CASSLGTGGNTEAFF. CDR3 DNA sequence: TGCGCCAGCAGCTTGGGGACAGGGGGGAACACTGAAGCTTTCTTT.

This clone was detected many times. This sample includes further DNA sequences coding for the same CDR3. The chain combines TRBV10-3 with TRBJ2-6; tentatively, D is TRBD2 (5 bases). The CDR3 totals 16 residues. Per the germline V gene, CDR1 is ENHRY and CDR2 is SYGVKD. V lost 5 bases, J lost 0 bases, and 11 bases lay in between. The CDR3: CAISPEGNSGANVLTF. In DNA, the CDR3 is TGTGCCATCAGTCCCGAGGGCAACTCTGGGGCCAACGTCCTGACTTTC.